These 4 T cell receptor beta chains were all obtained from the same sample, sequenced in a study of T cell responses to AZD1222 COVID-19 vaccine. The protocol was immunoSEQ multiplex PCR, while the TCRdb copy is restricted to in-frame clones and leaves out a portion. The data show roughly 200,000 clones, with approximately 94% seen just once and 0.95% to 1.1% held by the top ten. Sample: peripheral blood, taken on day 0 of MenACWY control vaccination. The receptor source for this set is an adult in good health.

This chain joins TRBV12-3 or TRBV12-4 and TRBJ1-1; no firm D call. V shed 6 bases and J shed 0 bases, with 8 bases lying between them. CDR3 length: 13 amino acids. The CDR3 coding sequence is TGTGCCAGCAGCGACACCGTGAACACTGAAGCTTTCTTT. Translation: CASSDTVNTEAFF.

CDR3 DNA sequence: TGTGCCTGGTTTAGACCGACAGGGGCCTATGGCTACACCTTC. Translating it yields CAWFRPTGAYGYTF. The chain combines TRBV30 with TRBJ1-2, with TRBD1 identical over 8 bases. CDR3 length equals 14 residues. Germline V gene lookup returns CDR1 GTSNPN and CDR2 SVGIG (reference sequence). After removal of 5 bases from V and 4 bases from J, the junction contained 9 bases not matched to a gene.

To note about this clone: The junction departs from the called germline gene at one end, perhaps through a read error. V usage is TRBV19 and J usage is TRBJ1-2; 10 bases are shared with TRBD1. The germline V gene has CDR1 LNHDA and CDR2 SQIVND (reference sequence). The CDR3 runs to 16 residues. The chain's CDR3 is CASSLDRGVQRPTRQF. As DNA, the CDR3 is TGTGCCAGTAGTCTGGACAGGGGGGTCCAACGCCCGACACGCCAGTTC.

This chain connects TRBV2 to TRBJ2-5, with 14 bases lining up with TRBD2. Trimming removed 5 bases from V and 5 bases from J; junction bases left unmatched: 7. The V gene's germline CDR1 is SNHLY and CDR2 FYNNEI. The CDR3 covers 16 residues. The CDR3 here is CASSRQGLAGVETQYF. As DNA, the CDR3 is TGTGCCAGCAGTAGACAGGGACTAGCGGGGGTTGAGACCCAGTACTTC. The full variable domain, its missing parts supplied by reference TRBV2 and TRBJ2-5, is EPEVTQTPSHQVTQMGQEVILRCVPISNHLYFYWYRQILGQKVEFLVSFYNNEISEKSEIFDDQFSVERPDGSNFTLKIRSTKLEDSAMYFCASSRQGLAGVETQYFGPGTRLLVL.